This T cell receptor beta chain originates from a study of blood T cell repertoires in COVID-19. The assay was immunoSEQ multiplex PCR, and TCRdb's table has in-frame clones only and misses some. The repertoire has 200,000 to 250,000 clones, roughly 85% of them found once; the top ten carry around 5.5%. The sequence was collected from a man aged 50-60 years with COVID-19, enrolled during active disease. The sequenced sample was peripheral blood.

CDR3 nucleotides: TGTGCCAGCAGCTTGGGACAGGGGAGCGGGCAGCCCCAGCATTTT. This translates into CASSLGQGSGQPQHF. The J gene is TRBJ1-5, the V gene TRBV11-2; 10 bases agree with TRBD1. The CDR3 covers 15 residues. The V gene end was trimmed by 3 bases and the J gene end by 7 bases; junction bases not matched to a gene: 6. Germline CDR1 reads SGHAT; CDR2 reads FQNNGV.